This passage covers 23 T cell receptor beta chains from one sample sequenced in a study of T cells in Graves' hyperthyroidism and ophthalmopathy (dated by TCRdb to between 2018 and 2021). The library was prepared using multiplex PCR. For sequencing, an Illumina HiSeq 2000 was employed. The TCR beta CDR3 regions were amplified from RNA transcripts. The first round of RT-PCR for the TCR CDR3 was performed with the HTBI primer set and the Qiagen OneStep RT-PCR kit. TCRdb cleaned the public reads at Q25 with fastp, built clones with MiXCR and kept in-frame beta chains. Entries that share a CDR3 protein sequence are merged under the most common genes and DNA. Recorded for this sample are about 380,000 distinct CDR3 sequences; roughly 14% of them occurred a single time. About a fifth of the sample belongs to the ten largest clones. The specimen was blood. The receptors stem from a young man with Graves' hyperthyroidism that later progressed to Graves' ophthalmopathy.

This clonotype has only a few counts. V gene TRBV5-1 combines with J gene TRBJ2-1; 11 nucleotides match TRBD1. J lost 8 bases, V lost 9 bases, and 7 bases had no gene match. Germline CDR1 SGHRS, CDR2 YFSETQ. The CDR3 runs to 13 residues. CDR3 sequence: CATGQGAPYEQFF. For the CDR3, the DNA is TGCGCCACAGGACAGGGGGCCCCCTATGAGCAGTTCTTC.

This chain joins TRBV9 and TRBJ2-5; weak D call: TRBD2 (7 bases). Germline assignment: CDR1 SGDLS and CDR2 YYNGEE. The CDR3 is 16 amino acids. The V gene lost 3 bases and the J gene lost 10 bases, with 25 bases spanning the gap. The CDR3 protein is CASSAPGTGGRGDQYF. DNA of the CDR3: TGTGCCAGCAGCGCTCCTGGGACGGGGGGCCGAGGAGACCAGTACTTC.

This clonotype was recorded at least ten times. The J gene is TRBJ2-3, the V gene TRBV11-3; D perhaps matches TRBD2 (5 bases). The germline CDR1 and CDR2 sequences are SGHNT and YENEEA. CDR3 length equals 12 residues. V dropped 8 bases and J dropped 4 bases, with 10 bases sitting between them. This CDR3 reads CASGMRADTQYF. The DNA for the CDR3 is TGTGCCAGCGGGATGCGGGCAGATACGCAGTATTTT.

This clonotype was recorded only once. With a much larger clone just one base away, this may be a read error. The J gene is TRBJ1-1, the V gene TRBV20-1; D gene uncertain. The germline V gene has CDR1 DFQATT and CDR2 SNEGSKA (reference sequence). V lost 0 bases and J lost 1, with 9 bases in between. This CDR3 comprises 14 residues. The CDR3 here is CSAREIDPNTEAFF. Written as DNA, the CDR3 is TGCAGTGCTAGAGAGATTGACCCGAACACTGAAGCTTTCTTT.

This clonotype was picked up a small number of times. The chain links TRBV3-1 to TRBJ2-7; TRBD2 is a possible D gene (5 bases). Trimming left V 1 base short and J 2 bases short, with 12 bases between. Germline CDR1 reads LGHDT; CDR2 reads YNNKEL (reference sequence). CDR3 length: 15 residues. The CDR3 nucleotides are TGTGCCAGCAGCCAAGGGCGGGCCCTAACCTACGAGCAGTACTTC. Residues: CASSQGRALTYEQYF.

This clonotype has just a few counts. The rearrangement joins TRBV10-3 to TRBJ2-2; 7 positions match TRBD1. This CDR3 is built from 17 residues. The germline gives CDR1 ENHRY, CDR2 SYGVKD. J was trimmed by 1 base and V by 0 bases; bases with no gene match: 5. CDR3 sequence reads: CAISESPWDRNTGELFF. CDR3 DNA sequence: TGTGCCATCAGTGAGTCGCCCTGGGACAGGAACACCGGGGAGCTGTTTTTT.

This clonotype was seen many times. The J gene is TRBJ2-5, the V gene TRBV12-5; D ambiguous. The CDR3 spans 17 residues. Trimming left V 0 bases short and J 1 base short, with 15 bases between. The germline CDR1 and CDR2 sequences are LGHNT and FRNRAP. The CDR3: CASGLVLRGPFQETQYF. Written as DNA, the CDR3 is TGTGCTAGTGGTTTGGTACTTCGCGGCCCGTTCCAAGAGACCCAGTACTTC.

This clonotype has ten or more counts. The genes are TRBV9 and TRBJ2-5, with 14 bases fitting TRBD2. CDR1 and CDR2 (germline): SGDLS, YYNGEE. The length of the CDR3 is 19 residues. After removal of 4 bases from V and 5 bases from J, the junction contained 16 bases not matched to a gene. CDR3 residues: CASSSSPGLAGGELETQYF. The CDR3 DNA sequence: TGTGCCAGCAGCAGTAGCCCAGGACTAGCGGGGGGTGAACTTGAGACCCAGTACTTC. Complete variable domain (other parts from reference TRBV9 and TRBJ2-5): DSGVTQTPKHLITATGQRVTLRCSPRSGDLSVYWYQQSLDQGLQFLIQYYNGEERAKGNILERFSAQQFPDLHSELNLSSLELGDSALYFCASSSSPGLAGGELETQYFGPGTRLLVL.

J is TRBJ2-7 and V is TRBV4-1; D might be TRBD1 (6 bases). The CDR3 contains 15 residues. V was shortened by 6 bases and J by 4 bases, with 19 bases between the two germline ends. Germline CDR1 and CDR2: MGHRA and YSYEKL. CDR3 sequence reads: CASSRTGTRLYEQYF. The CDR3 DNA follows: TGCGCCAGCAGTCGAACAGGGACGAGGCTTTACGAGCAGTACTTC.

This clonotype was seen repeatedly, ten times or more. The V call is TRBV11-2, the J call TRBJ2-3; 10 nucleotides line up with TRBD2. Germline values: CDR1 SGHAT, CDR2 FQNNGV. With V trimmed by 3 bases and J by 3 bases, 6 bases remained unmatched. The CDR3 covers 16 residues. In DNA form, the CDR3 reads TGTGCCAGCAGCTTGGAGCGGGGGGGGCATACAGATACGCAGTATTTT. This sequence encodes CASSLERGGHTDTQYF.

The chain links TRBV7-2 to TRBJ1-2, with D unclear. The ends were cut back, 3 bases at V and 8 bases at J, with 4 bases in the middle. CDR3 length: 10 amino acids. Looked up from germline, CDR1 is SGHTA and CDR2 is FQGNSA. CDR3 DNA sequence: TGTGCCAGCAGCTTGTGGGGCTACACCTTC. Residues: CASSLWGYTF.

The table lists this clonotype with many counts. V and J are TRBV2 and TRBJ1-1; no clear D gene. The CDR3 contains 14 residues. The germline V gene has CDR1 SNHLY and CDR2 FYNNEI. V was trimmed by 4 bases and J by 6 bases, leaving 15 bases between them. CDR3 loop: CASSAPELVAEAFF. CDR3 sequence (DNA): TGTGCCAGCAGTGCCCCCGAGCTCGTCGCTGAAGCTTTCTTT.

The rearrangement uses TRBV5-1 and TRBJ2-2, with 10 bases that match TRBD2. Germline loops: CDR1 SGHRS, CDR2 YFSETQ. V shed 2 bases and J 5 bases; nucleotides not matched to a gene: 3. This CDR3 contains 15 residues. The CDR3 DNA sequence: TGCGCCAGCAGCTTCTTACTAGCGGGAACCGGGGAGCTGTTTTTT. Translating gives CASSFLLAGTGELFF.

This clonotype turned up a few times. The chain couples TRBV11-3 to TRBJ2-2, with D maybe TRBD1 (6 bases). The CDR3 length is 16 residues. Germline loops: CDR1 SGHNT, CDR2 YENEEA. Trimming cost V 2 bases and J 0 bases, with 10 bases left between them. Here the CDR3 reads CASSLMGAPNTGELFF. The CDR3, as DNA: TGTGCCAGCAGCTTAATGGGGGCCCCGAACACCGGGGAGCTGTTTTTT.

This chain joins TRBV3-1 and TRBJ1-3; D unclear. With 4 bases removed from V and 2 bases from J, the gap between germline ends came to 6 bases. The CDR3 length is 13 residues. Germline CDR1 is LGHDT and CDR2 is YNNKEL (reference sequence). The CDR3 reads CASSPQTGNTIYF. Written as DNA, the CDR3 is TGTGCCAGCAGCCCTCAGACTGGAAACACCATATATTTT.

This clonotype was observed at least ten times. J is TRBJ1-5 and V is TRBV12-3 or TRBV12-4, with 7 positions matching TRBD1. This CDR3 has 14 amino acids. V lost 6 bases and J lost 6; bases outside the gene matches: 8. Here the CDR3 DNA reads TGTGCCAGCAGCCCACCAGACAGGGCTCAGCCCCAGCATTTT. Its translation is CASSPPDRAQPQHF.

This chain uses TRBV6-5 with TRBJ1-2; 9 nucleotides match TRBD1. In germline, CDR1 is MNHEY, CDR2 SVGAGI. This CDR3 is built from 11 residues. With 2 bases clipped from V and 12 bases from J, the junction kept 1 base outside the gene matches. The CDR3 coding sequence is TGTGCCAGCAGTTACCGGGACAGGGACACCTTC. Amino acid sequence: CASSYRDRDTF.

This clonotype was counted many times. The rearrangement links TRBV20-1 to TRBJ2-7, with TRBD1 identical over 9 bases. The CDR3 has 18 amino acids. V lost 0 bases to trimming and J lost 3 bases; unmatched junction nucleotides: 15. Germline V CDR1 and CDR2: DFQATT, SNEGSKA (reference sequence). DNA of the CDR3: TGCAGTGCTAGAGACCCAAAGGGGGACAGGGAAAGAGTCTACGAGCAGTACTTC. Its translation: CSARDPKGDRERVYEQYF.

The CDR3 reads CAISAVNEKLFF. In nucleotides, the CDR3 is TGTGCCATCAGTGCAGTTAATGAAAAACTGTTTTTT. The chain carries TRBV10-3 and TRBJ1-4; unclear D gene. The V gene's germline CDR1 is ENHRY and CDR2 SYGVKD. The CDR3 length is 12 residues. V lost 4 bases, J lost 4 bases, and 4 bases lay in between.

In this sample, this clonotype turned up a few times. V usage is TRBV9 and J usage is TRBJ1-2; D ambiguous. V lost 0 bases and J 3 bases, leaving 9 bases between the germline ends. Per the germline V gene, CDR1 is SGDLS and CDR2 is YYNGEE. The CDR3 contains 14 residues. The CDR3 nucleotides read TGTGCCAGCAGCGTAGCCCCCCAGGACTATGGCTACACCTTC. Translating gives CASSVAPQDYGYTF.

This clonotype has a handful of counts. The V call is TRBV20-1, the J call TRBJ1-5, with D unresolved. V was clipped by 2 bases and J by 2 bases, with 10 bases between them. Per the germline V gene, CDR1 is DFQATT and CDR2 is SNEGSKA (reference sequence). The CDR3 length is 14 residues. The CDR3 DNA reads TGCAGTGCTAGATTTATGTGGGGCAATCAGCCCCAGCATTTT. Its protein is CSARFMWGNQPQHF.

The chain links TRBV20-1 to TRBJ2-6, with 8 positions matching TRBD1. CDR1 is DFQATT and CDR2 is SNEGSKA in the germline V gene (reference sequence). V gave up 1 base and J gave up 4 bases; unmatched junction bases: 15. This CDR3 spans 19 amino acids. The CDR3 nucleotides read TGCAGTGCTAGAGCCCCTCAGGGGGCGCTGGTACTGGGGGCCAACGTCCTGACTTTC. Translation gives CSARAPQGALVLGANVLTF.

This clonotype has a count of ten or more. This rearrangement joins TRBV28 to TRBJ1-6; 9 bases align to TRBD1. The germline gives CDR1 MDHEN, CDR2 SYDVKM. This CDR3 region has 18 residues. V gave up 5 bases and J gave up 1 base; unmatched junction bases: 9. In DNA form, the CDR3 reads TGTGCCAGCAGTCCCGGGACAGGGTTTTGGTCCTATAATTCACCCCTCCACTTT. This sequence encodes CASSPGTGFWSYNSPLHF.